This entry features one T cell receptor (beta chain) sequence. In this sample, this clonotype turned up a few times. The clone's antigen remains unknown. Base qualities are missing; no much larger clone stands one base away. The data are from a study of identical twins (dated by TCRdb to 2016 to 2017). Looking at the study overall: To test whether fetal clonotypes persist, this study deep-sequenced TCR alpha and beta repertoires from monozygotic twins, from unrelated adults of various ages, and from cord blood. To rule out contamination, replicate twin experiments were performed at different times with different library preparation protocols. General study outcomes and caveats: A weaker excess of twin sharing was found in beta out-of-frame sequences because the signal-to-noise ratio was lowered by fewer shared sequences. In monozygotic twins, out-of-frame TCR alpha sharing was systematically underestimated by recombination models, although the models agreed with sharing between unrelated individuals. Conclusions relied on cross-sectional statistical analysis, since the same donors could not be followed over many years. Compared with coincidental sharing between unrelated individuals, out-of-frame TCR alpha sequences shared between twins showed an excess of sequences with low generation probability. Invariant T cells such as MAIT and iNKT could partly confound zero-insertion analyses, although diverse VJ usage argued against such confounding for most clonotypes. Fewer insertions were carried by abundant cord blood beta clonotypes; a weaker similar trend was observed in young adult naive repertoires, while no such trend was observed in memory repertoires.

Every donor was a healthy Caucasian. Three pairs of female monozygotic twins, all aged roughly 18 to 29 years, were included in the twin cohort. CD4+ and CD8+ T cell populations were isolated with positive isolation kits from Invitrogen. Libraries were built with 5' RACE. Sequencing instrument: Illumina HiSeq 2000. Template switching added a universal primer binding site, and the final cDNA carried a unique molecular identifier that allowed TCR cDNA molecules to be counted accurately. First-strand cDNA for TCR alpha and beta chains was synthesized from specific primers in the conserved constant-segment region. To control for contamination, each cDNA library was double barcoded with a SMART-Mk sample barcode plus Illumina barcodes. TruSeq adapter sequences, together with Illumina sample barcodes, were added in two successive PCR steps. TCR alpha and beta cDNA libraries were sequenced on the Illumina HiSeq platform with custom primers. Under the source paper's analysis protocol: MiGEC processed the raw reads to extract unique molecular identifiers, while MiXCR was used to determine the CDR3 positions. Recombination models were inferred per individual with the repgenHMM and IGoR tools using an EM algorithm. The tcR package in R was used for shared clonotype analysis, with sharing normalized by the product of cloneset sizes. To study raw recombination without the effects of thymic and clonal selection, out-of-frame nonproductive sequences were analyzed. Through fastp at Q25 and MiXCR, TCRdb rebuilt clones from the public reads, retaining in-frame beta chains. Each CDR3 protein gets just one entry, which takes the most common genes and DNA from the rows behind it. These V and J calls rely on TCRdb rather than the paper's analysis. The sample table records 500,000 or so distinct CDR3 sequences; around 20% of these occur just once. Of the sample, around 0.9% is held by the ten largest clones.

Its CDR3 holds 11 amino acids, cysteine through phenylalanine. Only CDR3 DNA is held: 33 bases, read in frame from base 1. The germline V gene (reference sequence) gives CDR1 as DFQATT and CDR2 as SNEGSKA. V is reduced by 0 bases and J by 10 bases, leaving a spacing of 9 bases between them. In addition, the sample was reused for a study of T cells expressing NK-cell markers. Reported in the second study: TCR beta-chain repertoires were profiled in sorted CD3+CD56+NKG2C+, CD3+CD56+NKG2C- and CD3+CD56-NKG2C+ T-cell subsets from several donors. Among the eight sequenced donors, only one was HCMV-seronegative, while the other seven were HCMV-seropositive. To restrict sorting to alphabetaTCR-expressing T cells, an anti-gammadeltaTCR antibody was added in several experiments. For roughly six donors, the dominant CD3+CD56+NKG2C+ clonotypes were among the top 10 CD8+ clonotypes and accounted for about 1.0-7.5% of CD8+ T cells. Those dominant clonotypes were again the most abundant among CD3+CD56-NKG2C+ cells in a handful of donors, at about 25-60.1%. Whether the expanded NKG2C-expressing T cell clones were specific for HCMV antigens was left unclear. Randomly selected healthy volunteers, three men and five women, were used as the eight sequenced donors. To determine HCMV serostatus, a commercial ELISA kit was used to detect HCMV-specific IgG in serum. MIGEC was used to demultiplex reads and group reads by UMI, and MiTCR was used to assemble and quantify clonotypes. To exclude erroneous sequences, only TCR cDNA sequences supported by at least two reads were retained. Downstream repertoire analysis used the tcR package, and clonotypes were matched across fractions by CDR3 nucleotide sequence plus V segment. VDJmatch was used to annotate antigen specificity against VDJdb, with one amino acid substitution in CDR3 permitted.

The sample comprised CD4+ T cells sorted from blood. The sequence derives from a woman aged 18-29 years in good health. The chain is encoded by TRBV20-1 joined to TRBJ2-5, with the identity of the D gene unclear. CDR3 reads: CSARDKVDQYF. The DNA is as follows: TGCAGTGCTAGAGATAAGGTGGACCAGTACTTC.